Below are 2 T cell receptor beta chains sequenced from a single sample in a study of cytomegalovirus exposure and HLA in healthy donors. TCRdb's table, derived via immunoSEQ multiplex PCR, lists solely in-frame clones and lacks some. The table records more than 150,000 clones, 88% of them present only once. The sample taken for sequencing was PBMCs. Receptor source: a man between 18 and 29 years old in good health and CMV-seronegative.

The chain has TRBV28 and TRBJ1-3; 8 bases match TRBD1. CDR1 is MDHEN and CDR2 is SYDVKM in the germline V gene. The J segment lost 2 bases and the V segment lost 6 bases, leaving 6 bases of the junction unmatched. CDR3 length: 15 amino acids. This CDR3 reads CASSSMTGAGNTIYF. The CDR3 DNA reads as TGTGCCAGCAGCTCGATGACAGGGGCTGGAAACACCATATATTTT. The whole variable domain, remainder taken from reference TRBV28 and TRBJ1-3, is DVKVTQSSRYLVKRTGEKVFLECVQDMDHENMFWYRQDPGLGLRLIYFSYDVKMKEKGDIPEGYSVSREKKERFSLILESASTNQTSMYLCASSSMTGAGNTIYFGEGSWLTVV.

The V call is TRBV23-1, the J call TRBJ2-3, with 8 bases matching TRBD2. TRBV23-1 is recorded as an ORF, its role being uncertain. The trim removed 3 bases at V and 1 base at J, leaving 3 bases unmatched. This CDR3 is built from 15 residues. In DNA, the CDR3 is TGCGCCAGCAGTCATACGGGACTAGGCACAGATACGCAGTATTTT. Its protein is CASSHTGLGTDTQYF.